These 25 T cell receptor beta chains were sequenced from one sample in a study of blood T cell repertoires in COVID-19. The data were produced by immunoSEQ multiplex PCR, yet TCRdb's version contains in-frame clones alone and is incomplete. Here the sample spans around 260,000 clones, 84% being singletons. The sequenced material came from PBMCs or T cells enriched from blood (not recorded which). The receptors come from a man aged 25-40 years with acute COVID-19.

This chain uses TRBV6-4 with TRBJ2-2; 7 nucleotides agree with TRBD1. CDR1 and CDR2 (germline): MRHNA, SNTAGT. The junction had 4 bases not matched to a gene; V was cut back by 5 bases and J by 4 bases. This CDR3 contains 14 residues. In DNA form, the CDR3 reads TGTGCCAGCAGTAGCGACAGGGCCACCGGGGAGCTGTTTTTT. This encodes CASSSDRATGELFF.

The V gene is TRBV6-6, the J gene TRBJ1-4; a possible D gene is TRBD1 (6 bases). CDR1 and CDR2 from the germline V gene are MNHNY and SVGAGI (reference sequence). Trimming left V 5 bases short and J 11 bases short, with 21 bases between. The CDR3 runs to 15 residues. This chain's CDR3 is CASSAQTGSIKKLFF. In nucleotides, the CDR3 is TGTGCCAGCAGTGCCCAGACAGGCTCTATAAAGAAACTGTTTTTT.

The gene calls are TRBV5-4 and TRBJ2-3; 9 nucleotides line up with TRBD2. The CDR3 totals 16 residues. V was pared by 3 bases and J by 4 bases, with 9 bases of the junction left unmatched. Germline lookup yields CDR1 SGHNT and CDR2 YYREEE (reference sequence). This chain's CDR3 is CASSWGPAGGPDTQYF. In nucleotides, the CDR3 is TGTGCCAGCAGCTGGGGGCCAGCGGGGGGACCAGATACGCAGTATTTT.

In its sample, this clone was seen a few times. The chain links TRBV11-1 to TRBJ2-1, with D maybe TRBD1 (5 bases). The germline V gene encodes CDR1 SGHAT and CDR2 FQDESV (reference sequence). V was cut by 1 base and J by 6 bases, with 7 bases left in between. This CDR3 has 13 residues. CDR3 sequence: CASSLVGRNEQFF. The CDR3 bases are TGTGCCAGCAGCTTAGTGGGGCGCAATGAGCAGTTCTTC.

This chain connects TRBV2 to TRBJ2-1, with 12 positions matching TRBD2. J was trimmed by 5 bases and V by 5 bases; bases with no gene match: 4. The CDR3 runs to 15 residues. CDR1 is SNHLY, CDR2 FYNNEI, per germline. This CDR3 reads CASSRLAGENNEQFF. DNA of the CDR3: TGTGCCAGCAGTCGACTAGCGGGGGAAAACAATGAGCAGTTCTTC.

This rearrangement joins TRBV7-8 to TRBJ1-6; TRBD1 matches 7 bases. V was pared by 1 base and J by 4 bases, with 10 bases of the junction left unmatched. CDR3 length equals 18 residues. Germline V lookup: CDR1 SGHVS, CDR2 FQNEAQ. The CDR3 nucleotides read TGTGCCAGCAGCTTAGTCTCCGGCGAGGGACAGTATAATTCACCCCTCCACTTT. The encoded protein is CASSLVSGEGQYNSPLHF. Based on the CDR3 plus reference TRBV7-8 and TRBJ1-6, the full variable domain is GAGVSQSPRYKVAKRGQDVALRCDPISGHVSLFWYQQALGQGPEFLTYFQNEAQLDKSGLPSDRFFAERPEGSVSTLKIQRTQQEDSAVYLCASSLVSGEGQYNSPLHFGNGTRLTVT.

This sequence joins TRBV2 and TRBJ2-5; 8 nucleotides match TRBD1. Germline trimming cut 6 bases from V and 7 bases from J; bases unmatched to any gene: 10. CDR1 is SNHLY, CDR2 FYNNEI, per germline. The CDR3 extends over 14 amino acids. This chain's CDR3 is CASRRGRGQGTQYF. The CDR3, as DNA: TGTGCCAGCAGGAGAGGCAGGGGGCAGGGGACCCAGTACTTC. The variable domain in full, completed from reference TRBV2 and TRBJ2-5, reads EPEVTQTPSHQVTQMGQEVILRCVPISNHLYFYWYRQILGQKVEFLVSFYNNEISEKSEIFDDQFSVERPDGSNFTLKIRSTKLEDSAMYFCASRRGRGQGTQYFGPGTRLLVL.

V gene TRBV24-1 combines with J gene TRBJ1-2; D is perhaps TRBD1 (6 bases). The CDR3 has 13 amino acids. Germline V gives CDR1 KGHDR, CDR2 SFDVKD. V lost 2 bases to trimming and J lost 8 bases, with 11 bases between them. The CDR3 bases are TGTGCCACCAGTGATTACCAGGGGTACGGCTACACCTTC. Amino acids: CATSDYQGYGYTF.

The chain employs TRBV6-2 or TRBV6-3 and TRBJ1-1, with D possibly TRBD1 on 6 matching bases. Trimming cost V 2 bases and J 4 bases, with 17 bases left between them. This CDR3 contains 16 residues. Germline V gene data show CDR1 as MNHEY and CDR2 as SVGEGT. The CDR3 sequence: CASSYRRGRMSTEAFF. CDR3 sequence (DNA): TGTGCCAGCAGTTACCGTAGGGGGAGAATGAGCACTGAAGCTTTCTTT.

The chain employs TRBV6-5 and TRBJ2-1, with no clear D. The CDR3 consists of 14 residues. The germline V gene encodes CDR1 MNHEY and CDR2 SVGAGI. Trimming removed 2 bases at V and 10 bases at J, with 15 bases between. In nucleotides, the CDR3 is TGTGCCAGCAGTTACCCAGGAAGACCAAGCGAGCAGTTCTTC. This sequence encodes CASSYPGRPSEQFF.

J is TRBJ1-6 and V is TRBV7-9, with TRBD1 identical over 8 bases. V shed 11 bases and J 8 bases; nucleotides not matched to a gene: 8. The CDR3 contains 13 residues. The germline V gene has CDR1 SEHNR and CDR2 FQNEAQ (reference sequence). In DNA form, the CDR3 reads TGTGCCGGGAGCGGGACAGGTGATTCACCCCTCCACTTT. This translates into CAGSGTGDSPLHF.

The chain employs TRBV25-1 and TRBJ2-6; D is undetermined. Trimming took off 4 bases at V and 4 bases at J, with 8 bases between the two ends. Germline CDR1 reads MGHDK; CDR2 reads SYGVNS. This CDR3 is 14 amino acids long. The CDR3 sequence: CASSAFLGANVLTF. As DNA, the CDR3 is TGTGCCAGCAGTGCCTTCCTCGGGGCCAACGTCCTGACTTTC. The variable domain in full, with the rest retrieved from reference TRBV25-1 and TRBJ2-6, is EADIYQTPRYLVIGTGKKITLECSQTMGHDKMYWYQQDPGMELHLIHYSYGVNSTEKGDLSSESTVSRIRTEHFPLTLESARPSHTSQYLCASSAFLGANVLTFGAGSRLTVL.

The V call is TRBV18, the J call TRBJ2-5, with unresolved D. Germline loops: CDR1 KGHSH, CDR2 LQKENI. The length of the CDR3 is 12 residues. Trimming cost V 2 bases and J 5 bases, with 6 bases left between them. Here the CDR3 DNA reads TGTGCCAGCTCACCATCCCCGGAGACCCAGTACTTC. Translating it yields CASSPSPETQYF.

The V gene is TRBV5-8, the J gene TRBJ2-7, with D possibly matching TRBD1 (6 bases). The CDR3 consists of 14 residues. The germline CDR1 and CDR2 sequences are SGHTS and YDEGEE. The V and J ends lost 5 bases and 6 bases respectively, with 18 bases between them. CDR3 nucleotides: TGTGCCAGCAGGATTAACAGGGCCCGCTTCGAGCAGTACGTC. Translating gives CASRINRARFEQYV.

The V gene is TRBV28, the J gene TRBJ1-1; 7 bases agree with TRBD1. J was trimmed by 2 bases and V by 6 bases; bases with no gene match: 9. The CDR3 length is 15 residues. CDR1 MDHEN and CDR2 SYDVKM come from the germline V gene. DNA of the CDR3: TGTGCCAGCAGCCGCGAGGGGGCCGGTAACACTGAAGCTTTCTTT. Amino acid sequence: CASSREGAGNTEAFF.

The rearrangement uses TRBV6-5 and TRBJ2-2; D gene ambiguous. The CDR3 loop spans 13 amino acids. V was trimmed by 6 bases and J by 6 bases, leaving 11 bases between them. Germline V gene sequence: CDR1 MNHEY, CDR2 SVGAGI. The chain's CDR3 is CASSALTSGELFF. In DNA form, the CDR3 reads TGTGCCAGCAGCGCCCTAACCTCCGGGGAGCTGTTTTTT.

The gene calls are TRBV18 and TRBJ1-1; 7 bases map to TRBD1. Germline assignment: CDR1 KGHSH and CDR2 LQKENI. The CDR3 length is 13 residues. V lost 3 bases and J lost 7; bases outside the gene matches: 5. The CDR3 DNA reads as TGTGCCAGCTCACCCGGGACAGCTGGTGAAGCTTTCTTT. Encoded protein: CASSPGTAGEAFF.

The rearrangement uses TRBV28 and TRBJ1-5; tentative D call: TRBD1 (5 bases). V dropped 0 bases and J dropped 5 bases, with 14 bases sitting between them. The CDR3 extends over 16 amino acids. The germline CDR1 and CDR2 sequences are MDHEN and SYDVKM. The CDR3 protein is CASSLWGRRIDQPQHF. The CDR3 DNA is TGTGCCAGCAGTTTATGGGGGCGCAGGATCGATCAGCCCCAGCATTTT.

On this clone itself: Other DNA sequences in this sample translate to the same CDR3. The J gene is TRBJ1-3, the V gene TRBV3-1 (or the pseudogene TRBV3-2), with D hard to call. Deletions cut 1 base from V and 0 bases from J, with 7 bases between. CDR3 length: 15 residues. Germline V lookup: CDR1 LGHDT, CDR2 YNNKEL (reference sequence). CDR3 sequence reads: CASSQVGSSGNTIYF. CDR3 bases: TGTGCCAGCAGCCAAGTGGGCTCCTCTGGAAACACCATATATTTT.

The sample holds a few counts of this clone. The genes are TRBV6-5 and TRBJ1-1, with 7 bases matching TRBD1. The ends lost 5 bases at V and 11 bases at J; junction bases unmatched: 8. This CDR3 is 12 amino acids long. Germline-derived CDR1 and CDR2 are MNHEY and SVGAGI. The DNA of the CDR3 is TGTGCCAGCAGTATACACCAGGGGGGCGCTTTCTTT. Amino acid sequence: CASSIHQGGAFF.

This sequence joins TRBV11-2 and TRBJ1-1; D call uncertain. Germline V gene lookup returns CDR1 SGHAT and CDR2 FQNNGV. The CDR3 has 15 residues. V was cut by 7 bases and J by 1 base, with 16 bases left in between. CDR3: CASKVFGGENTEAFF. DNA of the CDR3: TGTGCCAGCAAGGTATTCGGCGGGGAGAACACTGAAGCTTTCTTT.

This clone was seen a handful of times. The gene calls are TRBV19 and TRBJ1-3, with a weak D call TRBD1 (5 bases). V was clipped by 6 bases and J by 1 base, with 10 bases between them. CDR1 is LNHDA and CDR2 is SQIVND in the germline V gene (reference sequence). The CDR3 loop spans 14 amino acids. DNA for the CDR3: TGTGCCAGTAGAACACCAGGGTCTGGAAACACCATATATTTT. Its protein is CASRTPGSGNTIYF. Full variable domain (rest looked up from reference TRBV19 and TRBJ1-3): DGGITQSPKYLFRKEGQNVTLSCEQNLNHDAMYWYRQDPGQGLRLIYYSQIVNDFQKGDIAEGYSVSREKKESFPLTVTSAQKNPTAFYLCASRTPGSGNTIYFGEGSWLTVV.

With respect to this clone: Other DNA sequences within the sample encode an identical CDR3. V gene TRBV19 combines with J gene TRBJ2-5, with D maybe TRBD2 (5 bases). The CDR3 length is 13 residues. Trimming removed 5 bases at V and 2 bases at J, with 9 bases between. Germline values: CDR1 LNHDA, CDR2 SQIVND (reference sequence). The CDR3 loop is CASSGGRQETQYF. In DNA, the CDR3 is TGTGCCAGTAGTGGAGGACGGCAAGAGACCCAGTACTTC.

The chain recombines TRBV5-6 with TRBJ1-3; 12 bases map to TRBD1. The CDR3 extends over 16 amino acids. With V trimmed by 3 bases and J by 0 bases, 1 base remained unmatched. CDR1 is SGHDT, CDR2 YYEEEE, per germline. In DNA, the CDR3 is TGTGCCAGCAGCTGGGACAGGGGGCACTCTGGAAACACCATATATTTT. Its translation: CASSWDRGHSGNTIYF. The whole variable domain, remainder taken from reference TRBV5-6 and TRBJ1-3, is DAGVTQSPTHLIKTRGQQVTLRCSPKSGHDTVSWYQQALGQGPQFIFQYYEEEERQRGNFPDRFSGHQFPNYSSELNVNALLLGDSALYLCASSWDRGHSGNTIYFGEGSWLTVV.

The chain recombines TRBV6-5 with TRBJ1-5; D gene uncertain. Per the germline V gene, CDR1 is MNHEY and CDR2 is SVGAGI. The V gene lost 6 bases and the J gene lost 0 bases, with 9 bases spanning the gap. The CDR3 runs to 14 residues. For the CDR3, the DNA is TGTGCCAGCAGCTACCTTGTTAGCAATCAGCCCCAGCATTTT. It is translated as CASSYLVSNQPQHF.